The 29 T cell receptor beta chains presented below share a single source sample, sequenced in a study of T cells in women clearing cervical HPV infection. Clones were sequenced by immunoSEQ multiplex PCR, and TCRdb holds only the in-frame ones, with some missing. The table for this sample gives approximately 34,000 clones. Sequenced: blood buffy coat. These receptor sequences come from a woman between 18 and 75 years old with a cervical HPV16 infection that either progressed to CIN3+ or cleared (not recorded which).

The DNA read from the CDR3 is TGTGCCAGCTCACCCACTAGCGGGAGTTCCTACGAG. Its protein product is CASSPTSGSSYE. The whole CDR3 region reads CASSPTSGSSYEQYF. This chain connects TRBV18 to TRBJ2-7, with 11 bases lining up with TRBD2. The read terminates 3 residues before the CDR3 end, so the remaining end is supplied by the germline J gene. CDR1 KGHSH and CDR2 LQKENI come from the germline V gene. This CDR3 has 15 residues. The ends lost 3 bases at V and 1 base at J; junction bases unmatched: 2.

The sequenced part of the CDR3 DNA is TGTGCCTGGAGTGTACCGCGCGGGGGCTACAATGAG. This sequence encodes CAWSVPRGGYNE. The whole CDR3 reads CAWSVPRGGYNEQFF. The chain carries TRBV30 and TRBJ2-1, with 7 bases matching TRBD2. The CDR3 end falls 3 residues outside the read, so it is completed with the germline J gene. Germline lookup yields CDR1 GTSNPN and CDR2 SVGIG (reference sequence). The CDR3 is 15 amino acids. The V gene end was trimmed by 0 bases and the J gene end by 3 bases; junction bases not matched to a gene: 5.

About this clone itself: The read ends 3 residues early relative to the CDR3; the germline J gene fills the gap. This chain links TRBV19 with TRBJ2-7; tentatively, D is TRBD1 (6 bases). The V end was cut by 7 bases, the J end by 2 bases, with 18 bases between. The CDR3 runs to 15 residues. The V gene's germline CDR1 is LNHDA and CDR2 SQIVND (reference sequence). The sequenced CDR3 bases are TGTGCCAGTACCCCAAGGGGCAGGGGTCCCTACGAG. It specifies CASTPRGRGPYE. The CDR3 reads in full as CASTPRGRGPYEQYF.

In the case of this clone: The read finishes 3 residues shy of the CDR3 end, and the germline J gene is used to complete it. The J gene is TRBJ1-2, the V gene TRBV20-1; tentative D call: TRBD1 (5 bases). The V end was cut by 6 bases, the J end by 4 bases, with 12 bases between. This CDR3 comprises 12 residues. Germline V CDR1 and CDR2: DFQATT, SNEGSKA (reference sequence). The DNA read from the CDR3 is TGCAGTGCGCAGGGCAGGGTCTATGGC. Amino acid sequence: CSAQGRVYG. The whole CDR3 protein reads CSAQGRVYGYTF.

As regards this clone: The read ends 3 residues before the CDR3 terminus; that terminus is restored from the germline J gene. The genes are TRBV7-3 and TRBJ2-4, with D possibly called TRBD1 or TRBD2 (7 bases each). This CDR3 comprises 15 residues. Germline-derived CDR1 and CDR2 are SGHTA and FQGTGA. CDR3 residues: CASSPQGRDQGIQYF. The DNA read from the CDR3 is TGTGCCAGCAGCCCACAGGGGAGGGACCAGGGAATT.

Comments on this clone: The observed sequence ends 3 residues before the CDR3 terminus, with the missing tail filled in from the germline J gene. The chain carries TRBV29-1 and TRBJ2-4; 8 bases map to TRBD1. V dropped 3 bases and J dropped 9; count of bases not matched to a gene: 4. Germline V gives CDR1 SQVTM, CDR2 ANQGSEA. The CDR3 consists of 12 residues. The CDR3 DNA, read in part, is TGCAGCGTTGAGGGACAGGTCGGCATT. This sequence encodes CSVEGQVGI. The full CDR3 reads CSVEGQVGIQYF. Combining the CDR3 with reference TRBV29-1 and TRBJ2-4 gives the whole variable domain SAVISQKPSRDICQRGTSLTIQCQVDSQVTMMFWYRQQPGQSLTLIATANQGSEATYESGFVIDKFPISRPNLTFSTLTVSNMSPEDSSIYLCSVEGQVGIQYFGAGTRLSVL.

About this clone itself: The CDR3 end lies 3 residues beyond the end of the read and is filled in from the germline J gene. The chain recombines TRBV30 with TRBJ1-4; TRBD1 aligns across 7 bases. There are 15 residues in the CDR3. CDR1 and CDR2 from the germline V gene are GTSNPN and SVGIG (reference sequence). The CDR3 bases that were read are TGTGCCTGGAGTGTCCTGACAGGGAGGATAGGACCA. Protein sequence: CAWSVLTGRIGP. The whole CDR3 sequence is CAWSVLTGRIGPLFF.

A note on this clone: The identical CDR3 is also encoded by other nucleotide sequences in the sample. The CDR3 region is CASRLDTGPGNTIYF. The covered CDR3 bases are TGTGCCAGTAGGCTCGACACAGGGCCTGGAAACACC. V and J are TRBV19 and TRBJ1-3; D perhaps matches TRBD1 (6 bases). With the read ending 3 residues before the CDR3 end, the germline J gene is used to fill in that end. Trimming left V 6 bases short and J 2 bases short, with 14 bases between. This CDR3 contains 15 residues. CDR1 is LNHDA, CDR2 SQIVND, per germline (reference sequence).

As to this clone: Read data end 3 residues before the CDR3 end; the end is taken from the germline J gene. The V call is TRBV20-1, the J call TRBJ2-7; weak D call: TRBD1 (7 bases). V lost 3 bases to trimming and J lost 5 bases, with 17 bases between them. Germline CDR1 and CDR2: DFQATT and SNEGSKA (reference sequence). The CDR3 has 14 residues. The CDR3 bases that were read are TGCAGTGCTAGGAGAGGAGGGGGCGGAGACGAG. It is translated as CSARRGGGGDE. The full CDR3 protein reads CSARRGGGGDEQYF.

The sequenced CDR3 bases are TGTGCCAGCAGTGAAAGGACAGGGAAGGCTTCACCC. Protein product: CASSERTGKASP. The whole CDR3 region reads CASSERTGKASPLHF. The chain has TRBV2 and TRBJ1-6; 8 nucleotides line up with TRBD1. The read ends 3 residues shy of where the CDR3 ends; the end is completed using the germline J gene. This CDR3 region has 15 residues. CDR1 and CDR2 (germline): SNHLY, FYNNEI. The V gene end was trimmed by 2 bases and the J gene end by 9 bases; junction bases not matched to a gene: 6.

Note on this clone: The read finishes 3 residues shy of the CDR3 end, and the germline J gene is used to complete it. The J gene is TRBJ2-7, the V gene TRBV20-1; 7 positions match TRBD2. The CDR3 contains 17 residues. Germline V lookup: CDR1 DFQATT, CDR2 SNEGSKA (reference sequence). Unmatched junction bases numbered 15, after V lost 3 bases and J lost 1 base. The covered CDR3 bases are TGCAGTGCTAGTGGGTGGGCGGGGGAGGGAAGTTCCTACGAG. Translating it yields CSASGWAGEGSSYE. The whole CDR3 protein is CSASGWAGEGSSYEQYF.

With regard to this clone: The read finishes 3 residues shy of the CDR3 end, and the germline J gene is used to complete it. The chain couples TRBV18 to TRBJ1-1; D is possibly TRBD1 (6 bases). The CDR3 runs 16 residues. V gave up 2 bases and J gave up 5 bases, with 18 bases separating them. The germline V gene has CDR1 KGHSH and CDR2 LQKENI. The CDR3 sequence: CASSPIPGQGLTEAFF. CDR3 bases read: TGTGCCAGCTCACCAATTCCTGGGCAGGGGTTAACTGAA.

Regarding this clone: The read ends 3 residues shy of where the CDR3 ends; the end is completed using the germline J gene. The V and J genes are TRBV19 and TRBJ1-5, with D perhaps TRBD1 (6 bases). Trimming cost V 8 bases and J 3 bases, with 17 bases left between them. Germline CDR1 reads LNHDA; CDR2 reads SQIVND (reference sequence). The CDR3 consists of 15 residues. Partial CDR3 DNA: TGTGCCAGTGGGGACGGACAGAGACACAATCAGCCC. This sequence encodes CASGDGQRHNQP. From start to end, the CDR3 is CASGDGQRHNQPQHF.

With respect to this clone: Read data end 3 residues before the CDR3 end; the end is taken from the germline J gene. This rearrangement joins TRBV19 to TRBJ1-5; D is perhaps TRBD1 (5 bases). Germline V gene sequence: CDR1 LNHDA, CDR2 SQIVND (reference sequence). V shed 7 bases and J shed 4 bases, with 8 bases lying between them. The CDR3 length is 12 residues. CDR3 amino acids: CASTQGNQPQHF. The CDR3 bases that were read are TGTGCCAGTACCCAGGGAAATCAGCCC. Using reference TRBV19 and TRBJ1-5 for the parts outside the CDR3, the full variable domain is DGGITQSPKYLFRKEGQNVTLSCEQNLNHDAMYWYRQDPGQGLRLIYYSQIVNDFQKGDIAEGYSVSREKKESFPLTVTSAQKNPTAFYLCASTQGNQPQHFGDGTRLSIL.

On this clone itself: The read is 3 residues too short to cover the CDR3 end, so that end is filled in from the germline J gene. The chain combines TRBV18 with TRBJ2-1, with TRBD2 identical over 9 bases. This CDR3 region has 16 residues. Germline trimming cut 6 bases from V and 7 bases from J; bases unmatched to any gene: 13. In germline, CDR1 is KGHSH, CDR2 LQKENI. The CDR3 bases that were read are TGTGCCAGCTCTCGACTAGCGGCCCTCGGGAGTAATGAG. It translates to CASSRLAALGSNE. The CDR3 reads in full as CASSRLAALGSNEQFF.

On this clone itself: Sequencing ends 3 residues short of the CDR3 end; the germline J gene provides the rest. The chain carries TRBV30 and TRBJ2-5; 7 bases match TRBD1. The CDR3 extends over 13 amino acids. Trimming took 3 bases from V and 3 from J; bases not matched to a gene: 4. Germline CDR1 GTSNPN, CDR2 SVGIG (reference sequence). The covered CDR3 bases are TGTGCCTGGAGCCAGGGGGTGGAAGAGACC. Protein: CAWSQGVEET. The whole CDR3 is CAWSQGVEETQYF.

Concerning this clone itself: The read ends 3 residues early relative to the CDR3; the germline J gene fills the gap. J is TRBJ1-5 and V is TRBV7-6; D might be TRBD1 (6 bases). This CDR3 comprises 14 residues. V was trimmed by 5 bases and J by 3 bases, leaving 11 bases between them. Germline-derived CDR1 and CDR2 are SGHVS and FNYEAQ. Incomplete CDR3 DNA: TGTGCCAGCAGCACACAGGGAGTCAATCAGCCC. This encodes CASSTQGVNQP. The CDR3 reads in full as CASSTQGVNQPQHF.

Comment on this clone: The CDR3 end falls 3 residues outside the read, so it is completed with the germline J gene. The rearrangement uses TRBV20-1 and TRBJ2-5, with D possibly matching TRBD1 (6 bases). V gave up 2 bases and J gave up 2 bases, with 15 bases separating them. This CDR3 has 15 residues. The V gene's germline CDR1 is DFQATT and CDR2 SNEGSKA (reference sequence). The CDR3: CSARWDTSLQETQYF. The DNA read from the CDR3 is TGCAGTGCTAGATGGGACACCTCCCTACAAGAGACC.

As regards this clone: The read ends 3 residues shy of where the CDR3 ends; the end is completed using the germline J gene. The chain is built from TRBV19 and TRBJ2-7; weak D call: TRBD1 (5 bases). This CDR3 has 12 residues. The germline V gene has CDR1 LNHDA and CDR2 SQIVND (reference sequence). V was pared by 6 bases and J by 4 bases, with 10 bases between. The CDR3: CASRDIFYEQYF. The sequenced CDR3 bases are TGTGCCAGTAGGGACATATTTTACGAG.

In the case of this clone: The read stops 3 residues short of the end of the CDR3; the missing end is completed from the germline J gene. The V call is TRBV5-1, the J call TRBJ1-3; D is perhaps TRBD1 (6 bases). This CDR3 region has 14 residues. Per germline, CDR1 SGHRS and CDR2 YFSETQ. V lost 3 bases and J lost 3, with 10 bases in between. CDR3 DNA, as far as it was read: TGCGCCAGCAGCTCACAGGGAGGTGGAAACACC. Amino acid sequence: CASSSQGGGNT. The entire CDR3 sequence reads CASSSQGGGNTIYF. Using reference TRBV5-1 and TRBJ1-3 for the parts outside the CDR3, the full variable domain is KAGVTQTPRYLIKTRGQQVTLSCSPISGHRSVSWYQQTPGQGLQFLFEYFSETQRNKGNFPGRFSGRQFSNSRSEMNVSTLELGDSALYLCASSSQGGGNTIYFGEGSWLTVV.

Worth noting for this clone: The CDR3 extends 3 residues past the end of the read, so its final part is completed from the germline J gene. This chain connects TRBV7-2 to TRBJ2-3, with 8 positions matching TRBD1. The CDR3 extends over 15 amino acids. CDR1 is SGHTA and CDR2 is FQGNSA in the germline V gene. CDR3 bases read: TGTGCCAGCAGAGCTACCGGGACAGGTCAAGAGACG. Translated: CASRATGTGQET. The entire CDR3 protein is CASRATGTGQETQYF.

A remark on this clone: The DNA ends 3 residues before the CDR3 does, and the rest of the CDR3 is filled in from the germline J gene. The gene calls are TRBV2 and TRBJ2-5, with D possibly being TRBD1 (6 bases). The V gene's germline CDR1 is SNHLY and CDR2 FYNNEI. The V end was cut by 6 bases, the J end by 4 bases, with 12 bases between. This CDR3 is built from 13 residues. The CDR3 loop is CASREDSVETQYF. The covered CDR3 bases are TGTGCCAGCAGGGAGGACAGCGTAGAGACC. Complete variable domain (other parts from reference TRBV2 and TRBJ2-5): EPEVTQTPSHQVTQMGQEVILRCVPISNHLYFYWYRQILGQKVEFLVSFYNNEISEKSEIFDDQFSVERPDGSNFTLKIRSTKLEDSAMYFCASREDSVETQYFGPGTRLLVL.

Worth noting for this clone: Read sequence stops 3 residues before the CDR3 end, and the germline J gene provides the missing end. This chain uses TRBV7-2 with TRBJ1-2, with D perhaps TRBD1 (5 bases). The CDR3 runs 14 residues. The V gene's germline CDR1 is SGHTA and CDR2 FQGNSA. CDR3 loop: CASSLALGGVDYTF. The sequenced CDR3 bases are TGTGCCAGCAGCTTAGCGCTCGGGGGGGTTGAC.

CDR3 region: CASSLASGGNTIYF. The covered CDR3 bases are TGTGCCAGCAGCTTAGCATCGGGGGGAAACACC. This rearrangement joins TRBV13 to TRBJ1-3; D gene uncertain. With the read ending 3 residues before the CDR3 end, the germline J gene is used to fill in that end. Germline lookup yields CDR1 PRHDT and CDR2 FYEKMQ (reference sequence). V was cut by 1 base and J by 4 bases, with 8 bases left in between. The CDR3 covers 14 residues.

About this clone: The read ends 3 residues shy of where the CDR3 ends; the end is completed using the germline J gene. The rearrangement uses TRBV20-1 and TRBJ2-2; D remains unclear. The ends were cut back, 6 bases at V and 2 bases at J, with 22 bases in the middle. Germline V gene data show CDR1 as DFQATT and CDR2 as SNEGSKA (reference sequence). This CDR3 has 17 residues. The sequenced part of the CDR3 DNA is TGCAGTGCCCGACTGGATTTAACCGCTTTTAACACCGGGGAG. Its translation is CSARLDLTAFNTGE. The entire CDR3 protein reads CSARLDLTAFNTGELFF.

Note on this clone: The CDR3 end lies 3 residues beyond the end of the read and is filled in from the germline J gene. The gene calls are TRBV7-8 and TRBJ1-6; D gene ambiguous. Deletions cut 1 base from V and 6 bases from J, with 7 bases between. Germline assignment: CDR1 SGHVS and CDR2 FQNEAQ. This CDR3 contains 14 residues. CDR3 loop: CASSLGSVNSPLHF. CDR3 DNA (partial): TGTGCCAGCAGCTTAGGAAGCGTTAATTCACCC.

Remarks on this clone: The read ends 3 residues shy of where the CDR3 ends; the end is completed using the germline J gene. This chain connects TRBV6-2 or TRBV6-3 to TRBJ2-1, with TRBD1 as a possible D gene (5 bases). Trimming removed 0 bases from V and 5 bases from J, with 11 bases in between. CDR1 is MNHEY, CDR2 SVGEGT, per germline. This CDR3 spans 15 amino acids. Partial CDR3 DNA: TGTGCCAGCAGTTACTCCGGCAGGGAAGACAATGAG. It specifies CASSYSGREDNE. The CDR3 reads in full as CASSYSGREDNEQFF.

Notes on this clone: The read halts 3 residues ahead of the CDR3 end, with the missing end drawn from the germline J gene. J is TRBJ2-5 and V is TRBV6-1; 12 bases match TRBD2. Trimming cost V 2 bases and J 4 bases; bases outside gene matches: 14. The CDR3 covers 19 residues. From germline, CDR1 is MNHNS and CDR2 SASEGT. CDR3 DNA, as far as it was read: TGTGCCAGCAGTGAATGGCCCCCTAGCGGGGGGGACCATTCAGAGACC. It is translated as CASSEWPPSGGDHSET. The whole CDR3 protein is CASSEWPPSGGDHSETQYF.

As concerns this clone: The CDR3 end falls 3 residues outside the read, so it is completed with the germline J gene. The V call is TRBV19, the J call TRBJ1-4; 7 bases agree with TRBD1. Germline values: CDR1 LNHDA, CDR2 SQIVND (reference sequence). With V trimmed by 3 bases and J by 0 bases, 1 base remained unmatched. CDR3 length: 15 amino acids. The DNA read from the CDR3 is TGTGCCAGTAGTATTGGGACAGCAACTAATGAAAAA. Its translation: CASSIGTATNEK. The entire CDR3 sequence reads CASSIGTATNEKLFF.